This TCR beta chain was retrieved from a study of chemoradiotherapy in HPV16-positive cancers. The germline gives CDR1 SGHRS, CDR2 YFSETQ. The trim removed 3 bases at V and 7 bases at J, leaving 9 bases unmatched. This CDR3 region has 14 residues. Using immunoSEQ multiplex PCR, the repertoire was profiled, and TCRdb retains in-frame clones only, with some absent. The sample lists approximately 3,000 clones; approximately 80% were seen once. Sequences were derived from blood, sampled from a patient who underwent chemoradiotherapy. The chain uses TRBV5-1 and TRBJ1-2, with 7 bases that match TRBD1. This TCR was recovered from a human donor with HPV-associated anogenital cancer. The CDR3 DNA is TGCGCCAGCAGCTCGGACAGGACTTCAGCTGGCTACACCTTC. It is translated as CASSSDRTSAGYTF.